Reported below is one T cell receptor beta chain. The data were taken from a study of cytomegalovirus exposure and HLA in healthy donors. There were likely unrecorded immune exposures, though donors were nominally healthy when sampled. The V end was cut by 5 bases, the J end by 5 bases, with 19 bases between. The CDR3 spans 15 residues. Germline assignment: CDR1 MNHNS and CDR2 SASEGT. With 60 Vbeta and 13 Jbeta primers, the PCR was carried out. The assay was immunoSEQ multiplex PCR, and TCRdb's table has in-frame clones only and misses some. The sample holds about 180,000 clones, roughly four fifths seen once.

The chain uses TRBV6-1 and TRBJ2-7; a weak D match, TRBD1 (5 bases). The TCR comes from a man younger than 30 in good health and CMV-seronegative. The sequenced sample was PBMCs. CDR3 coding DNA: TGTGCCAGCAGTCTATGGCAGGGTGTCGCGAACGAGCAGTACTTC. Amino acids: CASSLWQGVANEQYF.